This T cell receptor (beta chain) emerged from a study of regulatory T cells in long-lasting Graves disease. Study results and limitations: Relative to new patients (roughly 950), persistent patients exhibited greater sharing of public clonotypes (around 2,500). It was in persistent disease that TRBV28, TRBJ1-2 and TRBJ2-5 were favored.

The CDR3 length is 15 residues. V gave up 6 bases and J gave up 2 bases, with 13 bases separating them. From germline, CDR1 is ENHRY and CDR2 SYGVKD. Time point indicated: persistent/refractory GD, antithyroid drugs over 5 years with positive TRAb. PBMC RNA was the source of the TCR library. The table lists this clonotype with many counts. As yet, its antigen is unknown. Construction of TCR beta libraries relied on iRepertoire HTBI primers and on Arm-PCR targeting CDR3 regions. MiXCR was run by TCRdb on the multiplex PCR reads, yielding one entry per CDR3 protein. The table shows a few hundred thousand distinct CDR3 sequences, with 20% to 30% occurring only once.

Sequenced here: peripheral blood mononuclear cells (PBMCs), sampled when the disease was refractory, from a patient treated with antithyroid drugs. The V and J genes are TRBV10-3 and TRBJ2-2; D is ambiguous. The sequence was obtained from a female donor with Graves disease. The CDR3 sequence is CAISGPLQNTGELFF. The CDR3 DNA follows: TGTGCCATCAGCGGACCGCTCCAAAACACCGGGGAGCTGTTTTTT.